This T cell receptor (beta chain) was recovered during a study of T cell repertoires in cytomegalovirus infection. In its sample, this clonotype was seen a few times. Its antigen is unknown. TCRdb redid the calling of the reads with MiXCR, one entry per CDR3 protein. The top ten hold roughly 13% of the sample, which has approximately 910,000 distinct CDR3 sequences, 30% to 40% seen once. The sequence was collected from a human donor in good health (CMV status not recorded). Some clones in this sample may be carry-over from other donors' samples. This sample comprised cultured CD8+ T cells from PBMCs, obtained from culture after CMV antigen stimulation.

In nucleotides, the CDR3 is TGTGCCAGCAGCCAGGGGGGGGGGCGGTGGGAGACCCAGTACTTC. Protein sequence: CASSQGGGRWETQYF. The chain carries TRBV4-2 and TRBJ2-5; perhaps TRBD2 as D (7 bases). The CDR3 loop spans 15 amino acids. Germline V lookup: CDR1 LGHNA, CDR2 YNFKEQ. The V end lost 3 bases, the J end lost 5 bases, and 16 bases lay between the germline ends.